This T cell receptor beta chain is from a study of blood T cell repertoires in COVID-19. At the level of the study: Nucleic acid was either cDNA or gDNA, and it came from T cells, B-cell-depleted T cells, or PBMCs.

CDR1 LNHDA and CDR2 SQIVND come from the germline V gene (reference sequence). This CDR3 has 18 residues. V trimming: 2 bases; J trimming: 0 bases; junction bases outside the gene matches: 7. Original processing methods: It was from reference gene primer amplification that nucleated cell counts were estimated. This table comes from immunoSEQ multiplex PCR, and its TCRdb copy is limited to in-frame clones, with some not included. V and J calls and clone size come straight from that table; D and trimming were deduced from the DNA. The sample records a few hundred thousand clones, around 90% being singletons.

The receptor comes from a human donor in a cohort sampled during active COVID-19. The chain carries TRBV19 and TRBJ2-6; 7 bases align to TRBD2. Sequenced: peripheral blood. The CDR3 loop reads CASSITAGAVSGANVLTF. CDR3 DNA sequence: TGTGCCAGTAGTATAACGGCGGGAGCTGTCTCTGGGGCCAACGTCCTGACTTTC.